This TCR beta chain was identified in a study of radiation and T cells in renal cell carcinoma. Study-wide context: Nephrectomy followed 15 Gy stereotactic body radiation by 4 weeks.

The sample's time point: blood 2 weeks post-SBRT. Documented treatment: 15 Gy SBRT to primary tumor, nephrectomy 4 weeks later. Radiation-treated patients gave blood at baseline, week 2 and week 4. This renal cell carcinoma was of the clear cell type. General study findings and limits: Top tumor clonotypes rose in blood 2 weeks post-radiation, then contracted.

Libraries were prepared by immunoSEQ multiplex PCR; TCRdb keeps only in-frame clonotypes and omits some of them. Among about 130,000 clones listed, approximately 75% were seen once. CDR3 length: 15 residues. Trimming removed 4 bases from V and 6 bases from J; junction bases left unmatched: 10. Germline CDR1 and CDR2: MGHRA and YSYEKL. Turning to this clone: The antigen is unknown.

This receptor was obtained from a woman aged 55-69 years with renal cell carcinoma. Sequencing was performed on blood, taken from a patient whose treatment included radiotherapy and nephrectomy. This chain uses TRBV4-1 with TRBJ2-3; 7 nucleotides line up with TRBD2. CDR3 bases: TGCGCCAGCAGCCTAGAACTAGCGATGGGGGATACGCAGTATTTT. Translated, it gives CASSLELAMGDTQYF.